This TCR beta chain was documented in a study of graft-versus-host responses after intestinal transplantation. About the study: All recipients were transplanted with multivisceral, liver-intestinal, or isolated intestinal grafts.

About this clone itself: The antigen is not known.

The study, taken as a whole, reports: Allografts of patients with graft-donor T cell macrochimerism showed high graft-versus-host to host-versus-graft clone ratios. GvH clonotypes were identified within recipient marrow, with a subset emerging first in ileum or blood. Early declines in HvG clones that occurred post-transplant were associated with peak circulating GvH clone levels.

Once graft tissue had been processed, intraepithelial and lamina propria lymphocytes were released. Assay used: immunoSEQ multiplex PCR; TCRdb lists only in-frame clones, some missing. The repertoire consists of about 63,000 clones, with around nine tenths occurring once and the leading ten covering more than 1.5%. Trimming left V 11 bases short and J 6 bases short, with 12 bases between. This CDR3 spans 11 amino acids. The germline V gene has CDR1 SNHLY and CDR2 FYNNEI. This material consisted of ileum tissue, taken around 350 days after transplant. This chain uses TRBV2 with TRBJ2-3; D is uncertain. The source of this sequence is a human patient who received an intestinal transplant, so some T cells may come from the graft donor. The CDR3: CAPQFGDTQYF. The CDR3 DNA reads TGTGCCCCTCAATTTGGCGATACGCAGTATTTT.